This T cell receptor (beta chain) came from a study of T-cell memory formation after mild COVID-19. Study details: There were largely donor-specific TCR clusters.

Study results and limitations: The study found balanced CD4/CD8 in clones contracting day 15 to 85 and a CD4+ lean in later expanders.

Each CDR3 protein gets one entry after TCRdb re-called the 5' RACE reads with MiXCR. The sample has roughly 300,000 distinct CDR3 sequences; roughly 13% are singletons. This clonotype turned up a few times. Its antigen is undetermined. Sequencing used PBMCs or a T cell subset sorted from them (not recorded which). The receptor's source is a man between 18 and 35 years old who had mild COVID-19 (a few samples of this study predate the infection). Cell type and time point are not known.

The chain's CDR3 is CASSPPRGDTQYF. The CDR3 DNA follows: TGTGCCAGCAGTCCTCCGCGGGGGGATACGCAGTATTTT. The V and J genes are TRBV12-3 or TRBV12-4 and TRBJ2-3; 7 bases are shared with TRBD2. The CDR3 spans 13 residues. V was pared by 5 bases and J by 6 bases, with 5 bases of the junction left unmatched.